This T cell receptor (beta chain) was captured in a study of blood T cell repertoires in COVID-19. Looking at the study overall: COVID-19 samples from acute and convalescent phases originated in the United States, Italy and Spain.

In the authors' workflow: Amplification from reference gene primers served as the basis for estimated nucleated cell counts. Assay: immunoSEQ multiplex PCR; the TCRdb copy retains only in-frame clones and omits some. For V, J and clone size, that table is used; D and trimming come from the DNA. This table has around 400,000 clones, around 87% appearing once. There are 14 residues in the CDR3. In germline, CDR1 is LNHDA, CDR2 SQIVND (reference sequence). With 4 bases removed from V and 2 bases from J, the gap between germline ends came to 12 bases. The sequence was collected from a woman aged 60-70 years with COVID-19, enrolled during active disease. The source material was peripheral blood. The chain recombines TRBV19 with TRBJ2-7; D is perhaps TRBD1 (8 bases). The DNA of the CDR3 is TGTGCCAGTAGTAAGCGGGACAGGCCCTACGAGCAGTACTTC. This sequence encodes CASSKRDRPYEQYF.